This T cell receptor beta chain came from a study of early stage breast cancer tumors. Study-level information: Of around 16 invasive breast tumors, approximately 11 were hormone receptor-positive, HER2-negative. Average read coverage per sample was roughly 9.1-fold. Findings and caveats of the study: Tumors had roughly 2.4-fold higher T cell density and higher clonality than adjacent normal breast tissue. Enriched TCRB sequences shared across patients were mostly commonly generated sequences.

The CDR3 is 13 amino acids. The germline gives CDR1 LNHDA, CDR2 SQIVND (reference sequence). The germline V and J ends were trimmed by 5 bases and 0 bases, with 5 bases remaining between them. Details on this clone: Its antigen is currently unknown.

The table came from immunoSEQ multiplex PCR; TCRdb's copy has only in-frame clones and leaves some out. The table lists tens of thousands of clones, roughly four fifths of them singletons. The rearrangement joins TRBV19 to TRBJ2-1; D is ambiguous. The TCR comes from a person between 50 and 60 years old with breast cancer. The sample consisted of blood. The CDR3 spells CASSPGSYNEQFF. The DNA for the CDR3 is TGTGCCAGTAGTCCTGGCTCCTACAATGAGCAGTTCTTC.